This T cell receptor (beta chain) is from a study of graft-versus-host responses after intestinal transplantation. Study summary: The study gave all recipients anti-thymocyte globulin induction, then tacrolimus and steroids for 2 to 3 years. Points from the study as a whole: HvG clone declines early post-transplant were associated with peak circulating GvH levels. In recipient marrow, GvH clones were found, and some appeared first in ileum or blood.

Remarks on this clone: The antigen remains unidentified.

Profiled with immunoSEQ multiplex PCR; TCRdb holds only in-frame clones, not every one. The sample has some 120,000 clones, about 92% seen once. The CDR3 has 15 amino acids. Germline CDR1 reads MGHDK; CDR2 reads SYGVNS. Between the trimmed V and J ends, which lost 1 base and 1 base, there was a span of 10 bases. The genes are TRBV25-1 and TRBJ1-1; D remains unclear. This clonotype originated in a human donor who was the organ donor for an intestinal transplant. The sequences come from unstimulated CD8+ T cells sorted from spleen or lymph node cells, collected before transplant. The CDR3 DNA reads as TGTGCCAGCAGTGAATTTGAGGATTCGAACACTGAAGCTTTCTTT. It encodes CASSEFEDSNTEAFF.